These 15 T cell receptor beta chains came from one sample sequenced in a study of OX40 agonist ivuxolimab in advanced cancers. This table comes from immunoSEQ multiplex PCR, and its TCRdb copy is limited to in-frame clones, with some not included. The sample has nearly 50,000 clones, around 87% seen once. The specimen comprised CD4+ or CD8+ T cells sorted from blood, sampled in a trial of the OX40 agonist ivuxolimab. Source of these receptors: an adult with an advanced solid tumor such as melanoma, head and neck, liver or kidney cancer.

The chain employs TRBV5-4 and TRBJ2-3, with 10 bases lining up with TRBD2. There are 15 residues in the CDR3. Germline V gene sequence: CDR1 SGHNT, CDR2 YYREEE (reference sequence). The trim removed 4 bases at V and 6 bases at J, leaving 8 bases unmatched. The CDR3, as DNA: TGTGCCAGCAGCGGAGCGGGGGGGCCTCGGGATACGCAGTATTTT. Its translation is CASSGAGGPRDTQYF.

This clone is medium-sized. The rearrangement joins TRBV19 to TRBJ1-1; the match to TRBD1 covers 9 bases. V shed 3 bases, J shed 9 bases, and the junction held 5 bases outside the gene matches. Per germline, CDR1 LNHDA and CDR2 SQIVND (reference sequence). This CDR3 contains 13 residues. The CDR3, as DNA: TGTGCCAGTAGTATGTGGGGGACAGGGAAAGCTTTCTTT. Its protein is CASSMWGTGKAFF. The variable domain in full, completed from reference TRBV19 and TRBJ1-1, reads DGGITQSPKYLFRKEGQNVTLSCEQNLNHDAMYWYRQDPGQGLRLIYYSQIVNDFQKGDIAEGYSVSREKKESFPLTVTSAQKNPTAFYLCASSMWGTGKAFFGQGTRLTVV.

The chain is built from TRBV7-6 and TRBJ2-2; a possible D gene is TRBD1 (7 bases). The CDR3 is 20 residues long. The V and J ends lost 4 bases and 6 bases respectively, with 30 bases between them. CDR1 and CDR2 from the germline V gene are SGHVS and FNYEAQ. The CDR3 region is CASSWGNLSWQGEVSGELFF. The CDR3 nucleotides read TGTGCCAGCAGCTGGGGGAACCTATCCTGGCAGGGGGAGGTGTCCGGGGAGCTGTTTTTT.

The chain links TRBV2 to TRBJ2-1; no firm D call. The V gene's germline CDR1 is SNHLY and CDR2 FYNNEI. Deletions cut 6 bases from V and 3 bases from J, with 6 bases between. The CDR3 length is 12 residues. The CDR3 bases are TGTGCCAGCAGACTTATCTACAATGAGCAGTTCTTC. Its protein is CASRLIYNEQFF.

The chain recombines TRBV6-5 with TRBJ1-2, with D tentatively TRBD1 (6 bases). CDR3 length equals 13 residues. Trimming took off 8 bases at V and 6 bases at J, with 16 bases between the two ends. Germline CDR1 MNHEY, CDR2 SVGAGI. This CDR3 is CASREQGRNGYTF. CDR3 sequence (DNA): TGTGCCAGCCGCGAACAGGGACGAAATGGCTACACCTTC.

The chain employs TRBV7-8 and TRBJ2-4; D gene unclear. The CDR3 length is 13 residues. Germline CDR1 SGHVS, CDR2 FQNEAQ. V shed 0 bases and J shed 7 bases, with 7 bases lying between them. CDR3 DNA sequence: TGTGCCAGCAGCTTAGCGCATACGAACATTCAGTACTTC. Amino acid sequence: CASSLAHTNIQYF.

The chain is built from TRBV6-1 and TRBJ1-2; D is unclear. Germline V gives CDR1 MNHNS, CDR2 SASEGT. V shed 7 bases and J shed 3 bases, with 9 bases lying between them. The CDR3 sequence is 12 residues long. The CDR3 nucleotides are TGTGCCAGCACGGTCAGCGACTATGGCTACACCTTC. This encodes CASTVSDYGYTF.

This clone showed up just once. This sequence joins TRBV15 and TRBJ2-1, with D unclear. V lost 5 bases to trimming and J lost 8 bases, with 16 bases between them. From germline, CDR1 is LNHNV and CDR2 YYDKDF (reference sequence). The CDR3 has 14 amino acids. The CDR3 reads CATSFNSLSDEQFF. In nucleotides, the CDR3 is TGTGCCACCAGCTTCAACAGCCTGAGCGATGAGCAGTTCTTC.

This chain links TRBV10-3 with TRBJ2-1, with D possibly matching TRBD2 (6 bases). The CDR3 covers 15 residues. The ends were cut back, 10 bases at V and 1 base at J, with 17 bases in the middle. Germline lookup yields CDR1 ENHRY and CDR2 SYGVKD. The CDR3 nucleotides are TGTGCCACCAGACAACAGCGGGTGTCCTACAATGAGCAGTTCTTC. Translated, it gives CATRQQRVSYNEQFF.

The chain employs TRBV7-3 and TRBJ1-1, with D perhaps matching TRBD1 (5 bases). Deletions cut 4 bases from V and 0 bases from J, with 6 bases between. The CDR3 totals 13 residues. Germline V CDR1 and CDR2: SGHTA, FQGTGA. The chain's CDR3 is CASSSTVNTEAFF. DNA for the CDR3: TGTGCCAGCAGCTCGACAGTGAACACTGAAGCTTTCTTT.

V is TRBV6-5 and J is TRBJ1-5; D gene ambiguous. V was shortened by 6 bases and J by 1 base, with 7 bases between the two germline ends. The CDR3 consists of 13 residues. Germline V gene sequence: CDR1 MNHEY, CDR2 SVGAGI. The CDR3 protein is CASRQQSNQPQHF. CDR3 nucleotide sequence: TGTGCCAGCAGGCAACAGAGCAATCAGCCCCAGCATTTT.

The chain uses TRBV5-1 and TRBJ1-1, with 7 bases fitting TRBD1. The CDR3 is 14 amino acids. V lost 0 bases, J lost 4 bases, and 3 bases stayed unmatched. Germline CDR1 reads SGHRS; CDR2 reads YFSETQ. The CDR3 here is CASSLEAGGTEAFF. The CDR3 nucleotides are TGCGCCAGCAGCTTGGAAGCAGGGGGCACTGAAGCTTTCTTT.

CDR3 sequence reads: CASSVGQGLGNTIYF. DNA for the CDR3: TGTGCCAGCAGCGTGGGACAGGGTTTAGGAAACACCATATATTTT. The chain joins TRBV9 to TRBJ1-3, with 9 bases that match TRBD1. J lost 4 bases, V lost 2 bases, and 4 bases had no gene match. CDR1 is SGDLS and CDR2 is YYNGEE in the germline V gene. This CDR3 comprises 15 residues.

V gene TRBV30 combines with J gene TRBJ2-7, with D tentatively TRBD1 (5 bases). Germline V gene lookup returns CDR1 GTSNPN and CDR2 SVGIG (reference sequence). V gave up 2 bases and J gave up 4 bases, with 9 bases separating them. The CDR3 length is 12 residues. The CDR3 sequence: CAWSIQGYEQYF. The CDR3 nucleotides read TGTGCCTGGAGTATTCAGGGATACGAGCAGTACTTC.

The CDR3 protein is CASSLVPTGAYNEQFF. In DNA, the CDR3 is TGTGCCAGCAGCTTGGTCCCTACAGGGGCCTACAATGAGCAGTTCTTC. J is TRBJ2-1 and V is TRBV5-4; TRBD1 agrees at 7 bases. The V and J ends lost 0 bases and 2 bases, in that order; junction bases with no gene match: 5. This CDR3 contains 16 residues. Germline loops: CDR1 SGHNT, CDR2 YYREEE (reference sequence).